A selection of T cell receptor beta chains follows, all from one sample in a study of TIL therapy for anti-PD-1-resistant metastatic lung cancer. Here immunoSEQ multiplex PCR was the method, and the copy in TCRdb shows in-frame clones only, minus some. The table includes 50,000 to 60,000 clones, about two thirds detected once. The specimen was tumor tissue, collected at baseline. The receptors shown here come from a person aged 25 to 85 with non-small cell lung cancer. The CDR3 runs from the conserved cysteine through the conserved F or W. Each record gives: J gene, V gene, D gene, clone size, CDR3 protein, CDR3 DNA. A D gene is named only where the DNA matches it firmly. Clone size appears in some rows only: once, few, many, or a class for an expanded clone.

TRBJ1-1	TRBV6-5	TRBD1	.	CASRGDRRSEAFF	TGTGCCAGCAGGGGGGACAGACGTTCTGAAGCTTTCTTT
TRBJ2-2	TRBV5-1	.	.	CASSLSSLFAGELFF	TGCGCCAGCAGCTTATCTAGTTTGTTCGCCGGGGAGCTGTTTTTT
TRBJ2-1	TRBV7-2	.	few	CASSPQWGKGEQFF	TGTGCCAGCAGCCCCCAGTGGGGTAAGGGCGAGCAGTTCTTC
TRBJ1-6	TRBV7-6	.	few	CASSPQDYNSPLHF	TGTGCCAGCAGCCCGCAGGACTATAATTCACCCCTCCACTTT
TRBJ1-2	TRBV5-1	.	.	CASSASGGGYGYTF	TGCGCCAGCAGCGCCTCCGGGGGCGGCTATGGCTACACCTTC
TRBJ2-2	TRBV7-6	.	.	CASSLDLNTGELFF	TGTGCCAGCAGCTTAGATCTGAACACCGGGGAGCTGTTTTTT
TRBJ1-1	TRBV7-9	.	.	CASSLVRGLAFF	TGTGCCAGCAGCTTAGTGCGGGGGTTAGCTTTCTTT
TRBJ1-6	TRBV2	.	.	CASGADSNSPLHF	TGTGCAAGCGGGGCGGACTCTAATTCACCCCTCCACTTT
TRBJ1-2	TRBV27	.	.	CASSLSWKGDLYGYTF	TGTGCCAGCAGTTTATCTTGGAAGGGGGACCTCTATGGCTACACCTTC
TRBJ2-3	TRBV7-8	.	.	CASSLGTDTDTQYF	TGTGCCAGCAGTCTCGGGACCGACACAGATACGCAGTATTTT
TRBJ2-7	TRBV7-9	TRBD2	few	CASSPSGGSGTYEQYF	TGTGCCAGCAGCCCGTCCGGCGGGAGTGGCACCTACGAGCAGTACTTC
TRBJ2-7	TRBV7-8	.	few	CASSPRRIYEQYF	TGTGCCAGCAGCCCTAGGAGGATCTACGAGCAGTACTTC
TRBJ1-3	TRBV5-1	.	once	CASSPTGIEINTIYF	TGCGCCAGCAGCCCGACGGGTATTGAGATAAACACCATATATTTT
TRBJ2-2	TRBV2	TRBD2	.	CASSVGTINTGELFF	TGTGCCAGCAGTGTGGGGACTATTAACACCGGGGAGCTGTTTTTT
TRBJ1-5	TRBV6-5	TRBD1	.	CASSTGTGGYQPQHF	TGTGCCAGCAGCACCGGGACAGGGGGTTATCAGCCCCAGCATTTT
TRBJ1-2	TRBV10-2	.	.	CASSERGLYGYTF	TGCGCCAGCAGTGAGAGGGGACTCTATGGCTACACCTTC
TRBJ2-1	TRBV29-1	TRBD2	.	CSVGASGPRVQFF	TGCAGCGTTGGGGCTAGCGGGCCCCGAGTGCAGTTCTTC
TRBJ2-2	TRBV15	TRBD2	.	CATSFGLAGTRELFF	TGTGCCACCAGCTTTGGACTAGCGGGGACCCGGGAGCTGTTTTTT
TRBJ2-1	TRBV18	TRBD2	.	CASSPPSPGGWDYNEQFF	TGTGCCAGCTCACCACCGTCTCCGGGGGGGTGGGACTACAATGAGCAGTTCTTC
TRBJ1-5	TRBV6-1	.	few	CASSGLQGNQPQHF	TGTGCCAGCAGTGGGCTTCAGGGGAATCAGCCCCAGCATTTT
TRBJ2-7	TRBV7-8	.	.	CASRPRDNFYEQYF	TGTGCCAGCAGGCCCCGGGACAATTTCTACGAGCAGTACTTC
TRBJ2-7	TRBV6-5	TRBD1	.	CASSYSVGGSSYEQYF	TGTGCCAGCAGTTACTCGGTAGGGGGCAGCTCCTACGAGCAGTACTTC
TRBJ1-2	TRBV27	.	.	CASSFLASGGYTF	TGTGCCAGCAGTTTTTTAGCTTCAGGGGGCTACACCTTC
TRBJ2-3	TRBV10-2	.	once	CASSESLGGASADTQYF	TGCGCCAGCAGTGAGTCGTTAGGGGGGGCCAGCGCAGATACGCAGTATTTT
TRBJ2-7	TRBV28	TRBD2	.	CASSSLRAGGAQYF	TGTGCCAGCAGTTCCCTGAGAGCGGGAGGGGCGCAGTACTTC
TRBJ1-2	TRBV5-6	.	few	CASSRTPYYGYTF	TGTGCCAGCAGCCGCACCCCATACTATGGCTACACCTTC
TRBJ1-5	TRBV28	.	.	CASRPTGRRQPQHF	TGTGCCAGCAGGCCCACAGGGCGTCGGCAGCCCCAGCATTTT
TRBJ2-1	TRBV11-2	.	.	CASSLDPWRSEQFF	TGTGCCAGCAGCTTAGATCCGTGGAGATCCGAGCAGTTCTTC
TRBJ1-3	TRBV5-1	TRBD1	.	CASSETGVRTGNTIYF	TGCGCCAGCAGCGAGACAGGGGTGAGGACTGGAAACACCATATATTTT
TRBJ2-3	TRBV10-1	.	.	CASSEVVDTQYF	TGCGCCAGCAGTGAAGTTGTAGATACGCAGTATTTT
TRBJ1-3	TRBV5-4	TRBD1	.	CASSLQGNSGNTIYF	TGTGCCAGCAGCTTACAGGGGAACTCTGGAAACACCATATATTTT
TRBJ2-1	TRBV28	.	once	CASSFKRLDEQFF	TGTGCCAGCAGTTTCAAGCGCCTCGATGAGCAGTTCTTC
TRBJ2-5	TRBV5-1	.	.	CASSPGSRETQYF	TGCGCCAGCAGCCCCGGGTCACGAGAGACCCAGTACTTC
TRBJ1-1	TRBV30	.	.	CAWSVGGLEAFF	TGTGCCTGGAGTGTAGGCGGCCTTGAAGCTTTCTTT
TRBJ2-3	TRBV4-2	TRBD2	few	CASSQERGGPDTQYF	TGTGCCAGCAGCCAAGAGCGGGGGGGCCCAGATACGCAGTATTTT
TRBJ1-2	TRBV7-9	TRBD1	few	CASSLTGDYDGYTF	TGTGCCAGCAGCCTCACAGGGGACTACGATGGCTACACCTTC
TRBJ2-7	TRBV29-1	TRBD1	.	CSGTGTGGSYEQYF	TGCAGCGGGACCGGGACAGGGGGATCCTACGAGCAGTACTTC
TRBJ1-1	TRBV6-5	.	few	CASSYLNHVNTEAFF	TGTGCCAGCAGTTACCTTAACCACGTGAACACTGAAGCTTTCTTT
TRBJ1-3	TRBV4-1	.	.	CASSSRVSGSGNTIYF	TGCGCCAGCAGCTCAAGGGTGTCGGGCTCTGGAAACACCATATATTTT
TRBJ2-5	TRBV5-1	.	.	CASSLGSGRTTQTQYF	TGCGCCAGCAGCTTGGGGTCGGGGCGTACCACACAGACCCAGTACTTC
TRBJ2-7	TRBV6-5	.	.	CASSYSAGWEQYF	TGTGCCAGCAGTTACTCGGCCGGATGGGAGCAGTACTTC
TRBJ1-6	TRBV19	.	.	CASSIAPGQSPLHF	TGTGCCAGTAGTATAGCGCCCGGACAGTCACCCCTCCACTTT
TRBJ1-4	TRBV27	TRBD1	.	CASSLVGTGNEKLFF	TGTGCCAGCAGTTTGGTCGGGACAGGGAATGAAAAACTGTTTTTT
TRBJ2-1	TRBV9	.	.	CASSPRPSGDNEQFF	TGTGCCAGCAGCCCTCGGCCCAGTGGGGACAATGAGCAGTTCTTC
TRBJ2-2	TRBV27	.	.	CASSLVSGAGELFF	TGTGCCAGCAGCTTAGTTTCCGGGGCAGGGGAGCTGTTTTTT
TRBJ2-1	TRBV11-2	.	few	CASSLPGSLGHEQFF	TGTGCCAGCAGCTTACCGGGATCCCTGGGCCATGAGCAGTTCTTC
TRBJ2-3	TRBV28	TRBD2	.	CASSLSDIAGGDTQYF	TGTGCCAGCAGTTTAAGCGATATAGCGGGAGGAGATACGCAGTATTTT
TRBJ2-5	TRBV5-6	.	.	CASSLGVVVQTQYF	TGTGCCAGCAGCTTGGGGGTGGTTGTGCAGACCCAGTACTTC
TRBJ2-1	TRBV6-1	TRBD2	.	CASSDGLAGSHEQFF	TGTGCCAGCAGTGACGGACTAGCGGGTTCGCATGAGCAGTTCTTC
TRBJ2-3	TRBV11-3	.	.	CASSLGAADTQYF	TGTGCCAGCAGCTTAGGGGCCGCAGATACGCAGTATTTT
TRBJ2-1	TRBV6-5	TRBD1	.	CASRGTGSYNEQFF	TGTGCCAGCAGGGGGACAGGGTCCTACAATGAGCAGTTCTTC
TRBJ2-7	TRBV19	.	.	CASSTAPSEQYF	TGTGCCAGTAGTACCGCCCCAAGCGAGCAGTACTTC
TRBJ1-2	TRBV2	.	.	CASARAGYGYTF	TGTGCCAGCGCCCGGGCGGGCTATGGCTACACCTTC
TRBJ2-3	TRBV9	.	.	CASSVEVGRTDTQYF	TGTGCCAGCAGCGTAGAAGTGGGGAGAACAGATACGCAGTATTTT